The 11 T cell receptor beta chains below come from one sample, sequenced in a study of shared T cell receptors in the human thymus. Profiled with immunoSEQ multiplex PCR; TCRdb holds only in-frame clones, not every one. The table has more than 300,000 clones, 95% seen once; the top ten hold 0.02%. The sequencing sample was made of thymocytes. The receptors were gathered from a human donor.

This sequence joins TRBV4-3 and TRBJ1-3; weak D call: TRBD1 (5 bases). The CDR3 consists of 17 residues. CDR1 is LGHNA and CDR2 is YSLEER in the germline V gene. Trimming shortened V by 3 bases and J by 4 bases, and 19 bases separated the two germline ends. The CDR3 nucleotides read TGCGCCAGCAGCCAGGCCCCGGGGGGAGGGAAAGGAAACACCATATATTTT. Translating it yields CASSQAPGGGKGNTIYF.

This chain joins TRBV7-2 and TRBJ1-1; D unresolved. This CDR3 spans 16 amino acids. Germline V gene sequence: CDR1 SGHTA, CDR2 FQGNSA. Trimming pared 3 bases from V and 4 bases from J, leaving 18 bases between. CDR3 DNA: TGTGCCAGCAGCTTCCAAATGCCCCGGGTTCTCACTGAAGCTTTCTTT. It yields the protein CASSFQMPRVLTEAFF.

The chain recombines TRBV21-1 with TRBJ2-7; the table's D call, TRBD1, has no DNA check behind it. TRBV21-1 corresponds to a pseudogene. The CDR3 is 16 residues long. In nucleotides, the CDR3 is TGTGCCAGCAGGAATTCCCGGGACAGGCAAACCTACGAGCAGTACTTC. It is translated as CASRNSRDRQTYEQYF.

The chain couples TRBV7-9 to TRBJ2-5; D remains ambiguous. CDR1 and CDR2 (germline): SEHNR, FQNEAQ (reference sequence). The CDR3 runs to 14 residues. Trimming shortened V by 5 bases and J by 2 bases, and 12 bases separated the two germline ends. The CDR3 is CASSASLGQETQYF. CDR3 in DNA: TGTGCCAGCAGCGCCTCACTGGGGCAAGAGACCCAGTACTTC.

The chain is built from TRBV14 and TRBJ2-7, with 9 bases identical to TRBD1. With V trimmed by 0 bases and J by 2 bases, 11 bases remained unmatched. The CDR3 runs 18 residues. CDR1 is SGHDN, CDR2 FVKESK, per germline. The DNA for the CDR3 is TGTGCCAGCAGCCAAGAGGACAGGGGCGCACCTAGGGCCTACGAGCAGTACTTC. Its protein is CASSQEDRGAPRAYEQYF.

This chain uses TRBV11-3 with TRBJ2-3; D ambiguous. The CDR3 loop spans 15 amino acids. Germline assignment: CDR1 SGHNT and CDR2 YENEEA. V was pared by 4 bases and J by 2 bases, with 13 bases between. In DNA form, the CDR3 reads TGTGCCAGCAGCTACGACCGGTTACACACAGATACGCAGTATTTT. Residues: CASSYDRLHTDTQYF.

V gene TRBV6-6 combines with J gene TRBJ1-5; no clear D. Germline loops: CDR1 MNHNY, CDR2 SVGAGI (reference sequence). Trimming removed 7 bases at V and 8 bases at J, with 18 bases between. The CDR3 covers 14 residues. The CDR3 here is CASNSVSSDEPQHF. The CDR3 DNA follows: TGTGCCAGCAATTCAGTAAGTAGCGATGAGCCCCAGCATTTT.

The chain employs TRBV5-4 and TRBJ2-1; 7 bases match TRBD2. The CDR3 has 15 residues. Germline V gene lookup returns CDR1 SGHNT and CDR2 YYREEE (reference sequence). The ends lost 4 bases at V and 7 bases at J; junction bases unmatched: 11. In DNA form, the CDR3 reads TGTGCCAGCAGCCATCGGGACTACCCTTGGAATGAGCAGTTCTTC. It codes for CASSHRDYPWNEQFF.

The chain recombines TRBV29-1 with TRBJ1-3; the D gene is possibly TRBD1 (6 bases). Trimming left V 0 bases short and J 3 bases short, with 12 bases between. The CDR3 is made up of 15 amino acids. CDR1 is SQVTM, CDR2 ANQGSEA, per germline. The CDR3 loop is CSVEDRRTDGNTIYF. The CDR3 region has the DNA TGCAGCGTTGAAGATCGGAGGACAGATGGAAACACCATATATTTT.

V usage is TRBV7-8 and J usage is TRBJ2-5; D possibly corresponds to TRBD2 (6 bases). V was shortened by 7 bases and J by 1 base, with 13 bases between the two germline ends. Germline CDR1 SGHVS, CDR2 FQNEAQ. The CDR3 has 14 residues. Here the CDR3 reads CASIGRDFQETQYF. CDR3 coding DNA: TGTGCCAGCATTGGCCGGGACTTCCAAGAGACCCAGTACTTC.

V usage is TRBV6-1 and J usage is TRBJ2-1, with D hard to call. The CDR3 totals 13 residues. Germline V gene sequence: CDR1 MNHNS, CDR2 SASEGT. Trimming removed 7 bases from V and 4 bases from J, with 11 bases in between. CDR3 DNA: TGTGCCAGCAAGGGTGCCCCTTACAATGAGCAGTTCTTC. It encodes CASKGAPYNEQFF.